The 16 T cell receptor beta chains below all came from one sample that was sequenced in a study of HIV-infected patients and healthy controls. Whole blood was used without fractionation, so all unsorted peripheral T cells were included. cDNA was made from about 500 ng RNA using alpha and beta constant primers. Each of the alpha and beta chains got its own library through chain-specific third strand synthesis with indices. One entry per CDR3 protein, called by TCRdb with MiXCR from the 5' RACE reads. This sample has around 16,000 distinct CDR3 sequences, with under 9.5% found just once. The material sequenced was blood. The source is an adult in good health.

This clonotype was counted many times. The rearrangement uses TRBV11-2 and TRBJ2-3; 9 bases line up with TRBD2. The CDR3 runs 15 residues. Unmatched junction bases numbered 2, after V lost 3 bases and J lost 1 base. The germline V gene has CDR1 SGHAT and CDR2 FQNNGV. CDR3 protein: CASSLERGGTDTQYF. The CDR3, as DNA: TGTGCCAGCAGCTTGGAGCGGGGGGGCACAGATACGCAGTATTTT.

The chain employs TRBV10-3 and TRBJ2-3; 9 bases are a match to TRBD2. Germline loops: CDR1 ENHRY, CDR2 SYGVKD. V lost 1 base to trimming and J lost 5 bases; unmatched junction nucleotides: 4. The length of the CDR3 is 15 residues. As DNA, the CDR3 is TGTGCCATCAGTGAGTGGCGGGAGGGCCTAGATACGCAGTATTTT. Translating it yields CAISEWREGLDTQYF.

Ten or more counts support this clonotype. The chain has TRBV29-1 and TRBJ2-3; TRBD2 matches at 15 bases. With V trimmed by 4 bases and J by 0 bases, 5 bases remained unmatched. Germline V gene sequence: CDR1 SQVTM, CDR2 ANQGSEA. The CDR3 loop spans 17 amino acids. The CDR3 bases are TGCAGCGTTGCCGGGACTAGCGGGAGGACTAGCACAGATACGCAGTATTTT. Residues: CSVAGTSGRTSTDTQYF.

There are many counts of this clonotype. The V gene is TRBV28, the J gene TRBJ2-7, with 8 positions matching TRBD1. The trim removed 2 bases at V and 6 bases at J, leaving 3 bases unmatched. The germline V gene encodes CDR1 MDHEN and CDR2 SYDVKM. The CDR3 has 13 residues. The chain's CDR3 is CASSLTTGGEQYF. In DNA, the CDR3 is TGTGCCAGCAGTTTAACCACAGGGGGCGAGCAGTACTTC. Looking up the rest from reference TRBV28 and TRBJ2-7 gives the full variable domain: DVKVTQSSRYLVKRTGEKVFLECVQDMDHENMFWYRQDPGLGLRLIYFSYDVKMKEKGDIPEGYSVSREKKERFSLILESASTNQTSMYLCASSLTTGGEQYFGPGTRLTVT.

Ten or more counts support this clonotype. V usage is TRBV19 and J usage is TRBJ2-4, with D possibly being TRBD2 (6 bases). The V and J ends lost 3 bases and 8 bases respectively, with 20 bases between them. Germline lookup yields CDR1 LNHDA and CDR2 SQIVND (reference sequence). This CDR3 comprises 16 residues. CDR3 DNA sequence: TGTGCCAGTAGTATGACCGGGGCCCCGGGGGTTGACATTCAGTACTTC. It yields the protein CASSMTGAPGVDIQYF.

The rearrangement uses TRBV13 and TRBJ2-3; no clear D. The germline V and J ends were trimmed by 1 base and 4 bases, with 15 bases remaining between them. Germline V lookup: CDR1 PRHDT, CDR2 FYEKMQ (reference sequence). This CDR3 contains 16 residues. Here the CDR3 reads CASSLEAVTGSDTQYF. The CDR3 region has the DNA TGTGCCAGCAGCTTAGAGGCAGTCACTGGGTCAGATACGCAGTATTTT. The whole variable domain, filled in from reference TRBV13 and TRBJ2-3, reads AAGVIQSPRHLIKEKRETATLKCYPIPRHDTVYWYQQGPGQDPQFLISFYEKMQSDKGSIPDRFSAQQFSDYHSELNMSSLELGDSALYFCASSLEAVTGSDTQYFGPGTRLTVL.

This clonotype was seen ten or more times. The rearrangement uses TRBV7-9 and TRBJ1-6, with D perhaps matching TRBD1 (5 bases). The CDR3 loop spans 13 amino acids. CDR1 and CDR2 from the germline V gene are SEHNR and FQNEAQ (reference sequence). With 0 bases removed from V and 14 bases from J, the gap between germline ends came to 11 bases. CDR3 sequence reads: CASSLASGTALHF. Written as DNA, the CDR3 is TGTGCCAGCAGCTTAGCCTCCGGGACCGCCCTCCACTTT.

This clonotype showed up many times. The J gene is TRBJ2-1, the V gene TRBV6-2 or TRBV6-3; D remains unclear. This CDR3 contains 14 residues. From germline, CDR1 is MNHEY and CDR2 SVGEGT. V was pared by 6 bases and J by 0 bases, with 9 bases between. CDR3 region: CASRWGGSYNEQFF. The CDR3 DNA follows: TGTGCCAGCAGATGGGGTGGCTCCTACAATGAGCAGTTCTTC.

This clonotype showed up many times. The V gene is TRBV6-1, the J gene TRBJ2-7; D gene uncertain. The V end was cut by 1 base, the J end by 4 bases, with 8 bases between. Germline assignment: CDR1 MNHNS and CDR2 SASEGT. The CDR3 covers 13 residues. The CDR3 DNA sequence: TGTGCCAGCAGTGAAGGAGGAGCATACGAGCAGTACGTC. It translates to CASSEGGAYEQYV.

This clonotype was recorded at least ten times. The gene calls are TRBV6-5 and TRBJ2-1, with 9 bases fitting TRBD1. This CDR3 has 16 residues. Germline CDR1 and CDR2: MNHEY and SVGAGI. V lost 5 bases to trimming and J lost 8 bases; unmatched junction nucleotides: 13. The CDR3 sequence: CASSLDRGPPRDEQFF. For the CDR3, the DNA is TGTGCCAGCAGTCTGGACAGGGGACCCCCTCGGGATGAGCAGTTCTTC.

This clonotype is termed medium-sized. The chain employs TRBV7-9 and TRBJ1-1; D unresolved. The CDR3 spans 13 residues. The V gene's germline CDR1 is SEHNR and CDR2 FQNEAQ (reference sequence). V was clipped by 2 bases and J by 3 bases, with 7 bases between them. The CDR3 DNA is TGTGCCAGCAGCTTACCTCACGACACTGAAGCTTTCTTT. As protein: CASSLPHDTEAFF.

This clonotype turned up a few times. The V and J genes are TRBV29-1 and TRBJ2-1; unclear D gene. V lost 8 bases and J 7 bases, leaving 6 bases between the germline ends. The CDR3 is 9 amino acids. Germline V gene sequence: CDR1 SQVTM, CDR2 ANQGSEA. CDR3 region: CSLRNEQFF. The CDR3 nucleotides are TGCAGCTTGAGGAATGAGCAGTTCTTC.

At least ten counts were recorded for this clonotype. The J gene is TRBJ1-1, the V gene TRBV12-3 or TRBV12-4; D not certain. The V end was cut by 5 bases, the J end by 1 base, with 8 bases between. The CDR3 has 13 residues. CDR3 sequence (DNA): TGTGCCAGCAGTCCTTCATGGAACACTGAAGCTTTCTTT. The encoded protein is CASSPSWNTEAFF.

This clonotype was observed a few times. The chain carries TRBV6-1 and TRBJ2-3, with D perhaps TRBD2 (6 bases). The length of the CDR3 is 15 residues. The V end lost 5 bases, the J end lost 5 bases, and 17 bases lay between the germline ends. CDR1 and CDR2 from the germline V gene are MNHNS and SASEGT. CDR3 loop: CASSSPGLPGDTQYF. CDR3 coding DNA: TGTGCCAGCAGTTCCCCGGGACTCCCAGGAGATACGCAGTATTTT.

By sample fraction, this clonotype is medium-sized. The chain employs TRBV12-3 or TRBV12-4 and TRBJ2-7, with D possibly being TRBD2 (5 bases). CDR3 size: 14 residues. The V end was cut by 3 bases, the J end by 2 bases, with 11 bases between. The CDR3 sequence: CASSLRGFTYEQYV. CDR3 nucleotides: TGTGCCAGCAGTTTGAGAGGGTTTACCTACGAGCAGTACGTC.

This clonotype was detected ten times or more. The chain uses TRBV6-1 and TRBJ2-7; 8 bases are shared with TRBD1. Germline assignment: CDR1 MNHNS and CDR2 SASEGT. V lost 4 bases, J lost 0 bases, and 5 bases stayed unmatched. The CDR3 is 15 residues long. CDR3 sequence: CASSVDRVASYEQYV. The CDR3 DNA reads TGTGCCAGCAGTGTGGACAGGGTAGCCTCCTACGAGCAGTACGTC.